The present TCR beta chain was sequenced within a study of radiotherapy plus CTLA-4 blockade in lung cancer. Trimming took off 0 bases at V and 5 bases at J, with 14 bases between the two ends. The germline V gene has CDR1 SGHRS and CDR2 YFSETQ. The CDR3 covers 15 residues. Profiling relied on immunoSEQ multiplex PCR, and the TCRdb table lists in-frame clones only, not all of them. This sample has 100,000 or so clones, with approximately 78% found just once. This chain connects TRBV5-1 to TRBJ2-5; D perhaps matches TRBD2 (7 bases). The material was peripheral blood, obtained from a patient treated with radiotherapy plus ipilimumab. This receptor was taken from a human donor with non-small cell lung cancer that progressed on radiotherapy plus ipilimumab. Written as DNA, the CDR3 is TGCGCCAGCAGCTTGGGCTCCGGGGGGCGGGAGACCCAGTACTTC. This gives the protein CASSLGSGGRETQYF.